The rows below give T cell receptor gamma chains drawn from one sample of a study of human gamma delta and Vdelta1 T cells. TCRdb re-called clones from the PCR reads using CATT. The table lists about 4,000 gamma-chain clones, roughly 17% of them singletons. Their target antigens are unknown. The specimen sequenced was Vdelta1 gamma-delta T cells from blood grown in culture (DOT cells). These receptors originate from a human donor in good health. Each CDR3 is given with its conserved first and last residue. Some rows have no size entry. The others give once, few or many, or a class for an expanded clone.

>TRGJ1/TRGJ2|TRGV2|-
CATWDEYVGYKKLF
TGTGCCACCTGGGACGAATACGTCGGTTATAAGAAACTCTTT
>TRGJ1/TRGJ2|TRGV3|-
CATWDTPGYYKKLF
TGTGCCACCTGGGACACCCCGGGTTATTATAAGAAACTCTTT
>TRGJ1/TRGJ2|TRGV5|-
CATWDTRGYKKLF
TGTGCCACCTGGGACACCCGGGGTTATAAGAAACTCTTT
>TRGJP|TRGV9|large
CALWEGQELGKKIKVF
TGTGCCTTGTGGGAGGGCCAAGAGTTGGGCAAAAAAATCAAGGTATTT
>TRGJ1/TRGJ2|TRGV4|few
CATWDGGNYYKKLF
TGTGCCACCTGGGATGGGGGAAATTATTATAAGAAACTCTTT
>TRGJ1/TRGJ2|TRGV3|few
CATWLPPKLF
TGTGCCACCTGGCTTCCCCCTAAACTCTTT
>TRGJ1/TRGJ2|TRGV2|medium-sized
CATWDGQGYYKKLF
TGTGCCACCTGGGACGGGCAGGGGTATTATAAGAAACTCTTT
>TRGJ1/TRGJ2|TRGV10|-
CAACDLKLF
TGTGCTGCGTGCGACCTAAAACTCTTT
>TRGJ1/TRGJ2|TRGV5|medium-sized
CATWDDYYKKLF
TGTGCCACCTGGGACGACTATTATAAGAAACTCTTT
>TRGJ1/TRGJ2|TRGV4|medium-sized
CATWESFYYKKLF
TGTGCCACCTGGGAGTCGTTTTATTATAAGAAACTCTTT
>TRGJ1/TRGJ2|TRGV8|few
CATWDLGKLF
TGTGCCACCTGGGATTTAGGGAAACTCTTT
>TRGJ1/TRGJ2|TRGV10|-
CAAWEPPLSPYGLF
TGTGCTGCGTGGGAGCCCCCTCTGTCTCCCTATGGTCTCTTT
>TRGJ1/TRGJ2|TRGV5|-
CATWDSPCKLF
TGTGCCACCTGGGACTCCCCCTGTAAACTCTTT
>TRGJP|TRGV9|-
CALWEVRELGKKIKVF
TGTGCCTTGTGGGAGGTCAGGGAGTTGGGCAAAAAAATCAAGGTATTT
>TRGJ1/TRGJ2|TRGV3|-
CATWDPPHKKLF
TGTGCCACCTGGGACCCCCCACATAAGAAACTCTTT
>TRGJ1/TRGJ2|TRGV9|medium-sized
CALWANYYKKLF
TGTGCCTTGTGGGCGAATTATTATAAGAAACTCTTT
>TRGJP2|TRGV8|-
CATWARDWIKTF
TGTGCCACCTGGGCCCGTGATTGGATCAAGACGTTT
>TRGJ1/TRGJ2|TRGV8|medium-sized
CATWDSGCYKKLF
TGTGCCACCTGGGATAGTGGGTGCTATAAGAAACTCTTT
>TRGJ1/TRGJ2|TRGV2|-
CATWDGPSVYYYKKLF
TGTGCCACCTGGGACGGGCCGTCGGTATATTATTATAAGAAACTCTTT
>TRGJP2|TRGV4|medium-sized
CATWARRVKTF
TGTGCCACCTGGGCCCGGCGGGTCAAGACGTTT
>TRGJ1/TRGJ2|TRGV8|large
CATWNYYKKLF
TGTGCCACCTGGAATTATTATAAGAAACTCTTT
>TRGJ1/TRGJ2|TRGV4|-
CATWDGQYKKLF
TGTGCCACCTGGGATGGGCAATATAAGAAACTCTTT
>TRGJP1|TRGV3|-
CATWDEGWFKIF
TGTGCCACCTGGGACGAGGGTTGGTTCAAGATATTT
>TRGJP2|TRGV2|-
CATWDGMVSDWIKTF
TGTGCCACCTGGGACGGTATGGTGAGTGATTGGATCAAGACGTTT
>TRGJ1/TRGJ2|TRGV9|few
CALWEVFYKKLF
TGTGCCTTGTGGGAGGTGTTTTATAAGAAACTCTTT
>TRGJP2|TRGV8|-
CATWERVSGDWIKTF
TGTGCCACCTGGGAGAGGGTCAGTGGTGATTGGATCAAGACGTTT
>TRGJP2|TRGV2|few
CATWDGIRSDWIKTF
TGTGCCACCTGGGACGGGATCCGTAGTGATTGGATCAAGACGTTT
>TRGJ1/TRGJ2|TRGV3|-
CATWDQDYYKKLF
TGTGCCACCTGGGACCAAGATTATTATAAGAAACTCTTT
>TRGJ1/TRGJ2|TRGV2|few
CATWDGRKKLF
TGTGCCACCTGGGACGGGCGTAAGAAACTCTTT
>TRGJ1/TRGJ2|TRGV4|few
CATWQQKKKLF
TGTGCCACCTGGCAGCAGAAGAAGAAACTCTTT
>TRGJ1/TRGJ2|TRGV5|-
CATWPTNIYKKLF
TGTGCCACCTGGCCCACAAACATCTATAAGAAACTCTTT
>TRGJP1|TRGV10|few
CAAWDLTTGWFKIF
TGTGCTGCGTGGGATTTAACCACTGGTTGGTTCAAGATATTT
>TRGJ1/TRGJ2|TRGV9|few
CALWEVQRKLF
TGTGCCTTGTGGGAGGTGCAAAGGAAACTCTTT
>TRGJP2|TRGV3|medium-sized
CATWDRPSDWIKTF
TGTGCCACCTGGGACAGGCCGAGTGATTGGATCAAGACGTTT
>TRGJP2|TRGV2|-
CATWDGKSSDWIKTF
TGTGCCACCTGGGACGGGAAAAGTAGTGATTGGATCAAGACGTTT
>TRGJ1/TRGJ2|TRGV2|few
CATWDGPTLTF
TGTGCCACCTGGGACGGGCCGACCCTGACTTTT
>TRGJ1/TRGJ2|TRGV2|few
CATWDGRPYYKKLF
TGTGCCACCTGGGACGGGCGGCCTTATTATAAGAAACTCTTT
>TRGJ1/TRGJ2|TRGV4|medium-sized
CATWDDYKKLF
TGTGCCACCTGGGATGATTATAAGAAACTCTTT
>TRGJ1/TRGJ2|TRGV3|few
CATWDSKVAYYYKKLF
TGTGCCACCTGGGACTCTAAAGTCGCCTATTATTATAAGAAACTCTTT
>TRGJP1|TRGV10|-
CAAWDSAGPGTTGWFKIF
TGTGCTGCGTGGGATTCGGCTGGGCCTGGTACCACTGGTTGGTTCAAGATATTT
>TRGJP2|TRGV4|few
CATWTYWIKTF
TGTGCCACCTGGACCTATTGGATCAAGACGTTT
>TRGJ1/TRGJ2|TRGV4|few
CATWDGPMNYYKKLF
TGTGCCACCTGGGATGGGCCCATGAATTATTATAAGAAACTCTTT
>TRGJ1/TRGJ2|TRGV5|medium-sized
CATWDRQHYKKLF
TGTGCCACCTGGGACAGGCAACATTATAAGAAACTCTTT
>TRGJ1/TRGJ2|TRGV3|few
CATWAKAGYYKKLF
TGTGCCACCTGGGCCAAGGCGGGGTATTATAAGAAACTCTTT
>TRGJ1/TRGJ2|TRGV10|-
CAAGLYKKLF
TGTGCTGCGGGTCTCTATAAGAAACTCTTT